The clone carrying this TCR beta chain was seen a single time. Its matching antigen is unknown. The ends were cut back, 3 bases at V and 6 bases at J, with 11 bases in the middle. Germline CDR1 SQVTM, CDR2 ANQGSEA. The CDR3 runs to 12 residues. This sample was taken from a study of blood T cells in healthy people across ages. Study-wide findings and caveats: One million T cells yielded diversity estimates that were considered underestimates. As naive T cell percentage varied, TCR beta diversity correlated strongly with it.

Using a J-beta primer mix together with a sample-barcoded 5' primer, a second PCR was run for about 6 to 11 cycles. Template switching added a 12-random-nucleotide identifier to every cDNA molecule. Using its own MiXCR run on the 5' RACE reads, TCRdb lists one record per CDR3 protein. This table has fewer than 800,000 distinct CDR3 sequences, 49% appearing once. Sequencing input: blood. The genes are TRBV29-1 and TRBJ1-2, with D unresolved. This clonotype was obtained from a woman in her fifties or sixties in good health. The CDR3 spells CSVDPLLNGYTF. CDR3 nucleotides: TGCAGCGTTGACCCCTTACTTAATGGCTACACCTTC.